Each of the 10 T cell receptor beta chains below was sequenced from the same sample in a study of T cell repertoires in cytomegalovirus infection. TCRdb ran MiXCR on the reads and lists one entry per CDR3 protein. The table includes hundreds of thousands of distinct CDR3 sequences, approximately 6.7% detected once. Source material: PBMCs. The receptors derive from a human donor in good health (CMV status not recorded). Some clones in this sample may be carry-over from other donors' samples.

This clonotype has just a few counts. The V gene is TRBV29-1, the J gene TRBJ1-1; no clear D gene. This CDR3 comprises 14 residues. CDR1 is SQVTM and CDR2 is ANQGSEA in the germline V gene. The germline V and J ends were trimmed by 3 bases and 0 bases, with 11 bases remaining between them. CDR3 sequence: CSVDLAILNTEAFF. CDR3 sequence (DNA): TGCAGCGTTGACCTGGCTATTTTGAACACTGAAGCTTTCTTT.

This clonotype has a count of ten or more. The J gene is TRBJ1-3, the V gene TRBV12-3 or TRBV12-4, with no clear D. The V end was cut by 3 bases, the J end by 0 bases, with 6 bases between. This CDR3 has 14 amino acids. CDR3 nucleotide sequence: TGTGCCAGCAGTTTGATGCCCTCTGGAAACACCATATATTTT. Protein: CASSLMPSGNTIYF.

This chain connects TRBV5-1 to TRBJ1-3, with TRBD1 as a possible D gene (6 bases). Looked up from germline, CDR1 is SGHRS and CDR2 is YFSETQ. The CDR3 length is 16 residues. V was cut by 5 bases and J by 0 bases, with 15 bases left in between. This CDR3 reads CASRPTSGHSGNTIYF. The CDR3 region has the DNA TGCGCCAGCAGACCTACGTCGGGACACTCTGGAAACACCATATATTTT.

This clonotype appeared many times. CDR3 coding DNA: TGTGCCAGCACAACGGGACAGTTCAATCAGCCCCAGCATTTT. Protein sequence: CASTTGQFNQPQHF. The J gene is TRBJ1-5, the V gene TRBV2; 7 bases line up with TRBD1. Trimming at V came to 7 bases and at J to 3 bases, leaving 6 bases not matched to a gene. The CDR3 consists of 14 residues. Germline CDR1 reads SNHLY; CDR2 reads FYNNEI.

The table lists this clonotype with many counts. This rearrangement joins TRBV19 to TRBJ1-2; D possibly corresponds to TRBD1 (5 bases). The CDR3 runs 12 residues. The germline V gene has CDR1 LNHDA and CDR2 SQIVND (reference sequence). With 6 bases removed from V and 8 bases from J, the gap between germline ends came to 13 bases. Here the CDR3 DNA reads TGTGCCAGTAGCCCAGGGTTCCCGGGCTACACCTTC. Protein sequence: CASSPGFPGYTF.

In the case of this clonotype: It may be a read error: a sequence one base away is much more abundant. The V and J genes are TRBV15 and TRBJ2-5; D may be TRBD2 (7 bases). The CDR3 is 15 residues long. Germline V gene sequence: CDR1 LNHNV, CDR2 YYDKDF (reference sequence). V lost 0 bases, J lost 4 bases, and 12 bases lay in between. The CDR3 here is CATSRDQRGGETQYF. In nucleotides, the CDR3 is TGTGCCACCAGCAGAGATCAAAGGGGGGGAGAGACCCAGTACTTC.

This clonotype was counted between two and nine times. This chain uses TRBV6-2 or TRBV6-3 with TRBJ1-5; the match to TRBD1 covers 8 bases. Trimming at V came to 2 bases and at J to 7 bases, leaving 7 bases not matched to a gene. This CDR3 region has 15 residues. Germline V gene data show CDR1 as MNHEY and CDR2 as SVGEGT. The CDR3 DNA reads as TGTGCCAGCAGTTACAGACAGGGGCAAAAGCAGCCCCAGCATTTT. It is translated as CASSYRQGQKQPQHF.

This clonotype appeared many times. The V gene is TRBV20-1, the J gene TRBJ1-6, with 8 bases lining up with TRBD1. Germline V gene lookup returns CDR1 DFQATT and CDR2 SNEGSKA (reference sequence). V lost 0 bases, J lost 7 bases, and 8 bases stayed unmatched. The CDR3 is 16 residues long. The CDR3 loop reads CSAREGQGRNNSPLHF. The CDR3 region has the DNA TGCAGTGCTAGAGAAGGACAGGGACGAAACAATTCACCCCTCCACTTT.

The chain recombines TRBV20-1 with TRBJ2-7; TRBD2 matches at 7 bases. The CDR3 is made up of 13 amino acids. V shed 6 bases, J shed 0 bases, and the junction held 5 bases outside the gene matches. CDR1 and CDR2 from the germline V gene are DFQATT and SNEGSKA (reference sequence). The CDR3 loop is CSARAGNSYEQYF. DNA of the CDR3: TGCAGTGCCCGAGCGGGGAACTCCTACGAGCAGTACTTC.

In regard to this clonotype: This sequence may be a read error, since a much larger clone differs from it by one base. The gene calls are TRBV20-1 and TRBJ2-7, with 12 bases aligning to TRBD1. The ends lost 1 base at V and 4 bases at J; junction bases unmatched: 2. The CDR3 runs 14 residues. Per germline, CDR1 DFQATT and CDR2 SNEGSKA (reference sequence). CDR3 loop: CSARGDRGLYEQYF. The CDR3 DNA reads TGCAGTGCTAGAGGGGACAGGGGGCTTTACGAGCAGTACTTC.